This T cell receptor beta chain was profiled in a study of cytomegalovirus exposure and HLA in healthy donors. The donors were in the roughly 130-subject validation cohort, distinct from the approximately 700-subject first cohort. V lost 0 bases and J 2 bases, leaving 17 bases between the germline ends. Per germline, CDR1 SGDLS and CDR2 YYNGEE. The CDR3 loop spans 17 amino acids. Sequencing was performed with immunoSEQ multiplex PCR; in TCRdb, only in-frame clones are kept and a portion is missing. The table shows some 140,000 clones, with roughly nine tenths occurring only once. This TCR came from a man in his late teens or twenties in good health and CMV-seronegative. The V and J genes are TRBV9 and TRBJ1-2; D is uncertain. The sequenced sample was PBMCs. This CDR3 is CASSVGVSVGLNYGYTF. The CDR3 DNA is TGTGCCAGCAGCGTAGGGGTCAGTGTGGGCCTCAACTATGGCTACACCTTC. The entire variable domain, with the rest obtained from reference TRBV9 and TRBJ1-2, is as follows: DSGVTQTPKHLITATGQRVTLRCSPRSGDLSVYWYQQSLDQGLQFLIQYYNGEERAKGNILERFSAQQFPDLHSELNLSSLELGDSALYFCASSVGVSVGLNYGYTFGSGTRLTVV.